The rows below give T cell receptor beta chains drawn from one sample of a study of T cell repertoires in cytomegalovirus infection. Their specific antigens are unknown. Via MiXCR, TCRdb re-called the reads, giving one row per CDR3 protein. Of about 830,000 distinct CDR3 sequences listed, 32% are singletons. Here the sequenced sample was cultured CD8+ T cells from PBMCs, taken from culture after CMV antigen stimulation. Source of these receptors: a human donor in good health (CMV status not recorded). Some clones in this sample may be carry-over from other donors' samples. CDR3s include the opening cysteine and the closing phenylalanine or tryptophan. A D gene is named only where the DNA matches it firmly. Expanded clones are given a class, and other clones once, few, many or no size at all.

cdr3_nt: TGTGCCAGCAGCTTTAGCGGGGGCGACTCCTACGAGCAGTACTTC
cdr3_aa: CASSFSGGDSYEQYF
d_call: TRBD2
clone_size: -
j_call: TRBJ2-7
v_call: TRBV7-8

cdr3_nt: TGTGCCAGCAGCACAGGGGAGGCCCTTGATGGCTACACCTTC
cdr3_aa: CASSTGEALDGYTF
d_call: TRBD1
clone_size: -
j_call: TRBJ1-2
v_call: TRBV7-9

cdr3_nt: TGTGCCACCAGCAGCGGGGGGGACGCGATCGGGGAGCTGTTTTTT
cdr3_aa: CATSSGGDAIGELFF
d_call: TRBD2
clone_size: few
j_call: TRBJ2-2
v_call: TRBV15

cdr3_nt: TGTGCCAGCAGGCAAAACACTGAAGCTTACTTT
cdr3_aa: CASRQNTEAYF
d_call: -
clone_size: -
j_call: TRBJ1-1
v_call: TRBV7-6

cdr3_nt: TGTGCCAGTAGTATGATTCAGGGACTAGTTAATCAGCCCCAGCATTTT
cdr3_aa: CASSMIQGLVNQPQHF
d_call: -
clone_size: -
j_call: TRBJ1-5
v_call: TRBV19

cdr3_nt: TGTGCCAGCAGCATAATGTCCACTGAAGCTTTCTTT
cdr3_aa: CASSIMSTEAFF
d_call: -
clone_size: -
j_call: TRBJ1-1
v_call: TRBV7-8

cdr3_nt: TGTGCCAGTAGAACCCCAGGGCCAGGGAGGCAGCCCCAGCATTTT
cdr3_aa: CASRTPGPGRQPQHF
d_call: -
clone_size: -
j_call: TRBJ1-5
v_call: TRBV19

cdr3_nt: TGCAGTGCTGAAGCATGGCGGGCCTCCTATAATTCACCCCTCCACTTT
cdr3_aa: CSAEAWRASYNSPLHF
d_call: -
clone_size: -
j_call: TRBJ1-6
v_call: TRBV20-1

cdr3_nt: TGTGCCAGCAGTGAACCCCGGGACAGGGGGATTGAAGCTTTCTTT
cdr3_aa: CASSEPRDRGIEAFF
d_call: TRBD1
clone_size: -
j_call: TRBJ1-1
v_call: TRBV2

cdr3_nt: TGTGCCAGCAGCTTAGGGGTCTCGTCGAATTCACCCCTCCACTTT
cdr3_aa: CASSLGVSSNSPLHF
d_call: -
clone_size: -
j_call: TRBJ1-6
v_call: TRBV11-2

cdr3_nt: TGTGCCACTCGCGGGGGGATGGACCTCGAGAATGAGCAGTTCTTC
cdr3_aa: CATRGGMDLENEQFF
d_call: TRBD2
clone_size: -
j_call: TRBJ2-1
v_call: TRBV6-2/TRBV6-3

cdr3_nt: TGTGCCAGCAGCTTATTAGGCGGGGGAGTCGCTATATACAATGAGCAGTTCTTC
cdr3_aa: CASSLLGGGVAIYNEQFF
d_call: TRBD2
clone_size: many
j_call: TRBJ2-1
v_call: TRBV7-6

cdr3_nt: TGTGCCAGCAGCTCTCCGGGACGCCTCTCCGGGGCCCAGTACTTC
cdr3_aa: CASSSPGRLSGAQYF
d_call: -
clone_size: -
j_call: TRBJ2-5
v_call: TRBV7-9

cdr3_nt: TGTGCCAGCACCATCTCAAGCGGACAGGGTCGGACCGGGGAGCTGTTTTTT
cdr3_aa: CASTISSGQGRTGELFF
d_call: TRBD1
clone_size: few
j_call: TRBJ2-2
v_call: TRBV6-5

cdr3_nt: TGCAGTGTTCCCACCCCCAGGACTAGCGGGGGGGGGTTCTTC
cdr3_aa: CSVPTPRTSGGGFF
d_call: TRBD2
clone_size: few
j_call: TRBJ2-1
v_call: TRBV20-1

cdr3_nt: TGTGCCAGCAGTTACTTCGGCAATGAGCAGTTCTTC
cdr3_aa: CASSYFGNEQFF
d_call: -
clone_size: few
j_call: TRBJ2-1
v_call: TRBV6-2/TRBV6-3

cdr3_nt: TGTGCCAGCAGCCCCGGAGGGCTGTCGCGTGAGCAGTTCTTC
cdr3_aa: CASSPGGLSREQFF
d_call: -
clone_size: once
j_call: TRBJ2-1
v_call: TRBV7-6

cdr3_nt: TGTGCCAGCAGCTTAGCGCCAGGGGCTCTGCCCGAAGCTTTCTTT
cdr3_aa: CASSLAPGALPEAFF
d_call: -
clone_size: few
j_call: TRBJ1-1
v_call: TRBV7-8

cdr3_nt: TGTGCCAGCAGCCCCCCTCTGGGAGATCCCACAGATACGCAGTATTTT
cdr3_aa: CASSPPLGDPTDTQYF
d_call: -
clone_size: -
j_call: TRBJ2-3
v_call: TRBV7-4

cdr3_nt: TGTGCCAGCAGTTATTCTAGCGGTGGGCCCCTCGGTGAGCAGTTCTTC
cdr3_aa: CASSYSSGGPLGEQFF
d_call: TRBD2
clone_size: -
j_call: TRBJ2-1
v_call: TRBV6-6

cdr3_nt: TGTGCCAGCAGCTGGCCTACGGGCCCCAAGGGAGATACGCAGTATTTT
cdr3_aa: CASSWPTGPKGDTQYF
d_call: -
clone_size: few
j_call: TRBJ2-3
v_call: TRBV7-2

cdr3_nt: TGTGCCATCCACACAGTCCCGAAAGAGACCCAGTACTTC
cdr3_aa: CAIHTVPKETQYF
d_call: -
clone_size: few
j_call: TRBJ2-5
v_call: TRBV2

cdr3_nt: TGCGCCAGCAGCCGACATATGGACCTCAGGGGAAAGGGTTCACCCCTCCACTTT
cdr3_aa: CASSRHMDLRGKGSPLHF
d_call: -
clone_size: -
j_call: TRBJ1-6
v_call: TRBV4-1

cdr3_nt: TGTGCCAGCGGACCTAGCGTGGCGTGGGAGACCCAGTACTTC
cdr3_aa: CASGPSVAWETQYF
d_call: -
clone_size: -
j_call: TRBJ2-5
v_call: TRBV12-3/TRBV12-4

cdr3_nt: TGTGCCAGCAGTTTACAAAGACAGGATGGGGGAGCTTTCTTT
cdr3_aa: CASSLQRQDGGAFF
d_call: -
clone_size: few
j_call: TRBJ1-1
v_call: TRBV27

cdr3_nt: TGTGCCAGCAGTGAAGCCCCCGGAGGGGTAGGAACCGGGGAGCTGTTTTTT
cdr3_aa: CASSEAPGGVGTGELFF
d_call: -
clone_size: few
j_call: TRBJ2-2
v_call: TRBV6-1

cdr3_nt: TGTGCCAGCAGCTTAGATAGACAGGGTGTCATGAACACTGAAGCTTTCTTT
cdr3_aa: CASSLDRQGVMNTEAFF
d_call: TRBD1
clone_size: -
j_call: TRBJ1-1
v_call: TRBV7-6

cdr3_nt: TGTGCCAGCAGCTTAGCGCGCCGGGTGACCGGTGATTCACAAGAGACCCAGTACTTC
cdr3_aa: CASSLARRVTGDSQETQYF
d_call: -
clone_size: few
j_call: TRBJ2-5
v_call: TRBV7-9

cdr3_nt: TGTGCCAGCAGCTCCCGGGCGAGGGGGGGCAGGAACTATGGCTACACCTTC
cdr3_aa: CASSSRARGGRNYGYTF
d_call: -
clone_size: -
j_call: TRBJ1-2
v_call: TRBV5-5

cdr3_nt: TGTGCCACCCGCAAAGAATCAGGGGACACTGAAGCTTTCTTT
cdr3_aa: CATRKESGDTEAFF
d_call: -
clone_size: few
j_call: TRBJ1-1
v_call: TRBV15

cdr3_nt: TGTGCCAGCAGCTTAATCAATGACAGGGGGCGGGATACGCAGTATTTT
cdr3_aa: CASSLINDRGRDTQYF
d_call: TRBD1
clone_size: -
j_call: TRBJ2-3
v_call: TRBV7-6

cdr3_nt: TGTGCCAGCAGCACCTCCGGGGGGATGAACACTGAAGCTTTCTTT
cdr3_aa: CASSTSGGMNTEAFF
d_call: -
clone_size: few
j_call: TRBJ1-1
v_call: TRBV7-9

cdr3_nt: TGTGCCAGCAGCTTATGGGTGTGGGGCGAAAGTAGTCCTGAAGCTTTCTTT
cdr3_aa: CASSLWVWGESSPEAFF
d_call: -
clone_size: -
j_call: TRBJ1-1
v_call: TRBV11-2

cdr3_nt: TGTGCCAGCAGTTTTATAGCGGGACAGGTTGGCAATGAGCAGTTCTTC
cdr3_aa: CASSFIAGQVGNEQFF
d_call: -
clone_size: -
j_call: TRBJ2-1
v_call: TRBV12-3/TRBV12-4

cdr3_nt: TGTGCCAGCAGCTCGCTCGTAGCGGGGACTCAAGAGACCCAGTACTTC
cdr3_aa: CASSSLVAGTQETQYF
d_call: TRBD2
clone_size: few
j_call: TRBJ2-5
v_call: TRBV7-6

cdr3_nt: TGTGCCAGCCCCCTTGGGGGGGGGAGCCCTGAAGCTTTCTTT
cdr3_aa: CASPLGGGSPEAFF
d_call: -
clone_size: -
j_call: TRBJ1-1
v_call: TRBV2